The 22 T cell receptor beta chains presented below share a single source sample, sequenced in a study of glioma-infiltrating T cells (dated by TCRdb to 2016 to 2017). Sequencing was performed on an Illumina MiSeq. TCR alpha and beta CDR3 regions were amplified with the iRepertoire nested amplicon-rescue multiplex PCR (arm-PCR) platform from RNA. TCRdb trimmed the raw reads at Q25, called clones with MiXCR and kept productive beta chains. Records with the same CDR3 protein are collapsed into one entry carrying the most frequent genes and DNA. The sample data list tens of thousands of distinct CDR3 sequences, and about 40% of these were observed just once. The ten largest clones represent roughly two fifths of the sample. The sample comprised glioma tissue, nonneoplastic brain tissue, or PBMCs (not recorded which). The receptors here all came from a human donor with low-grade glioma or glioblastoma, undergoing nonglioma brain surgery, or in good health (not recorded which).

This clonotype was seen ten or more times. The V and J genes are TRBV28 and TRBJ1-1; 7 bases are shared with TRBD1. Germline V lookup: CDR1 MDHEN, CDR2 SYDVKM. The CDR3 loop spans 14 amino acids. J gave up 11 bases and V 7 bases, and 16 bases lay outside the gene matches. CDR3 sequence: CASIRQGEIPVAFF. As DNA, the CDR3 is TGTGCCAGCATACGACAGGGAGAAATTCCGGTCGCTTTCTTT.

This chain connects TRBV19 to TRBJ2-7, with 13 positions matching TRBD2. The junction had 2 bases not matched to a gene; V was cut back by 3 bases and J by 3 bases. This CDR3 has 15 amino acids. CDR1 is LNHDA, CDR2 SQIVND, per germline (reference sequence). The CDR3 bases are TGTGCCAGTAGTATCGGGACTAGCGGGATCTACGAGCAGTACTTC. Protein product: CASSIGTSGIYEQYF.

This clonotype appeared many times. The chain joins TRBV4-2 to TRBJ2-1; 7 bases line up with TRBD2. This CDR3 contains 16 residues. V dropped 1 base and J dropped 4; count of bases not matched to a gene: 7. Per the germline V gene, CDR1 is LGHNA and CDR2 is YNFKEQ. The CDR3 loop is CASSQASGLNYNEQFF. In DNA, the CDR3 is TGTGCCAGCAGCCAAGCTTCGGGACTAAATTACAATGAGCAGTTCTTC.

With respect to this clonotype: A read error may produce the germline difference seen at one junction end. The chain couples TRBV29-1 to TRBJ1-1; D ambiguous. Germline values: CDR1 SQVTM, CDR2 ANQGSEA. The CDR3 totals 14 residues. Written as DNA, the CDR3 is TGCGGCGTTGAAGATTCTTGGGCCAACACTGAAGCTTCCTTT. It translates to CGVEDSWANTEASF. The full variable domain, in which reference TRBV29-1 and TRBJ1-1 provide the parts outside the CDR3, is SAVISQKPSRDICQRGTSLTIQCQVDSQVTMMFWYRQQPGQSLTLIATANQGSEATYESGFVIDKFPISRPNLTFSTLTVSNMSPEDSSIYLCGVEDSWANTEASFGQGTRLTVV.

This clonotype was detected ten times or more. The chain recombines TRBV28 with TRBJ2-7; no clear D. The V and J ends lost 10 bases and 1 base respectively, with 14 bases between them. The germline gives CDR1 MDHEN, CDR2 SYDVKM. This CDR3 is 13 amino acids long. The CDR3 region is CATLLGGSYEQYF. CDR3 sequence (DNA): TGTGCCACCCTCTTGGGCGGTTCCTACGAGCAGTACTTC. The full variable domain, with the rest looked up from reference TRBV28 and TRBJ2-7, is DVKVTQSSRYLVKRTGEKVFLECVQDMDHENMFWYRQDPGLGLRLIYFSYDVKMKEKGDIPEGYSVSREKKERFSLILESASTNQTSMYLCATLLGGSYEQYFGPGTRLTVT.

This clonotype was seen ten or more times. The chain is built from TRBV7-9 and TRBJ2-1; D gene ambiguous. The germline gives CDR1 SEHNR, CDR2 FQNEAQ (reference sequence). This CDR3 has 14 amino acids. V lost 3 bases and J lost 6, with 12 bases in between. The CDR3 loop reads CASSLGVVGNEQFF. The CDR3 DNA reads as TGTGCCAGCAGCTTGGGTGTCGTCGGCAATGAGCAGTTCTTC.

The chain has TRBV15 and TRBJ2-5, with 9 bases aligning to TRBD1. This CDR3 is 17 amino acids long. Germline CDR1 is LNHNV and CDR2 is YYDKDF (reference sequence). Losses at the gene ends were 3 bases for V and 2 bases for J; bases not matched to a gene: 10. CDR3 region: CATSSAGDRGYQETQYF. The CDR3 nucleotides are TGTGCCACCAGCAGTGCCGGCGACAGGGGGTATCAAGAGACCCAGTACTTC.

Concerning this clonotype: A much larger clone is a single base away; this may be a read error. J is TRBJ2-7 and V is TRBV5-4; 13 positions match TRBD2. Germline lookup yields CDR1 SGHNT and CDR2 YYREEE (reference sequence). The CDR3 sequence is 16 residues long. The CDR3 sequence is CASSLGLAGGLYEQCF. The CDR3 DNA sequence: TGTGCCAGCAGCTTGGGACTAGCGGGAGGATTGTACGAGCAGTGCTTC. The full variable domain, completed using reference TRBV5-4 and TRBJ2-7, is ETGVTQSPTHLIKTRGQQVTLRCSSQSGHNTVSWYQQALGQGPQFIFQYYREEENGRGNFPPRFSGLQFPNYSSELNVNALELDDSALYLCASSLGLAGGLYEQCFGPGTRLTVT.

This clonotype was recorded many times. This chain uses TRBV20-1 with TRBJ2-1, with TRBD2 matching over 10 bases. The germline V gene has CDR1 DFQATT and CDR2 SNEGSKA (reference sequence). This CDR3 contains 15 residues. The V gene end was trimmed by 5 bases and the J gene end by 4 bases; junction bases not matched to a gene: 8. The DNA for the CDR3 is TGCAGTGCTCGAGCCGTACTAGCGGGGTACAATGAGCAGTTCTTC. Residues: CSARAVLAGYNEQFF.

This clonotype was seen ten or more times. The chain uses TRBV7-2 and TRBJ1-5; D is unresolved. The CDR3 is 14 amino acids. Germline values: CDR1 SGHTA, CDR2 FQGNSA. Trimming shortened V by 6 bases and J by 7 bases, and 16 bases separated the two germline ends. This chain's CDR3 is CASSFTWTYQPQHF. In DNA, the CDR3 is TGTGCCAGCAGTTTCACCTGGACCTACCAGCCCCAGCATTTT.

At least ten counts were recorded for this clonotype. The J gene is TRBJ1-2, the V gene TRBV14; weak D call: TRBD1 (5 bases). The CDR3 spans 15 residues. V was pared by 1 base and J by 3 bases, with 12 bases between. Germline lookup yields CDR1 SGHDN and CDR2 FVKESK. CDR3 coding DNA: TGTGCCAGCAGCCAAGCCGCCAGGGCGGACTATGGCTACACCTTC. Protein sequence: CASSQAARADYGYTF. Full variable domain (remainder filled in from reference TRBV14 and TRBJ1-2): EAGVTQFPSHSVIEKGQTVTLRCDPISGHDNLYWYRRVMGKEIKFLLHFVKESKQDESGMPNNRFLAERTGGTYSTLKVQPAELEDSGVYFCASSQAARADYGYTFGSGTRLTVV.

To note about this clonotype: At one end the junction does not follow the germline gene, possibly because of a read error. The chain couples TRBV5-6 to TRBJ1-6; no firm D call. Germline V gene lookup returns CDR1 SGHDT and CDR2 YYEEEE. The CDR3 has 13 amino acids. CDR3 protein: CASSRTDNSPPHF. As DNA, the CDR3 is TGTGCCAGCAGCCGGACTGATAATTCACCCCCCCACTTT.

About this clonotype itself: At one end, the junction sequence differs from germline, possibly due to a read error. This rearrangement joins TRBV7-4 to TRBJ1-1; D might be TRBD1 (6 bases). Germline V gene sequence: CDR1 SGHVT, CDR2 SQSDAQ. This CDR3 spans 15 amino acids. CDR3 sequence reads: CTSSLGGEFNTEAFF. As DNA, the CDR3 is TGTACCAGCAGCTTAGGGGGAGAGTTCAACACTGAAGCTTTCTTT.

On this clonotype: The conserved final phenylalanine or tryptophan is absent from the CDR3, which likely points to a read error. The rearrangement uses TRBV28 and TRBJ1-6; tentatively, D is TRBD1 (6 bases). Trimming left V 6 bases short and J 14 bases short, with 17 bases between. Germline-derived CDR1 and CDR2 are MDHEN and SYDVKM. This CDR3 has 13 residues. CDR3 nucleotide sequence: TGTGCCAGCAGATACAGGGTCGGGTCATCCCTCCACCTT. Its protein is CASRYRVGSSLHL.

This clonotype occurred many times. The chain recombines TRBV20-1 with TRBJ2-3; D is unclear. V lost 4 bases and J 4 bases, leaving 12 bases between the germline ends. The CDR3 consists of 13 residues. CDR1 DFQATT and CDR2 SNEGSKA come from the germline V gene (reference sequence). The CDR3 DNA reads as TGCAGTGCTAACGACTTCGTTTCAGATACGCAGTATTTT. Translating it yields CSANDFVSDTQYF.

This clonotype was seen at least ten times. The rearrangement uses TRBV28 and TRBJ1-2; unclear D gene. The CDR3 is made up of 12 amino acids. The germline gives CDR1 MDHEN, CDR2 SYDVKM. V dropped 6 bases and J dropped 2 bases, with 7 bases sitting between them. This CDR3 is CASSEGNYGYTF. The CDR3 DNA reads TGTGCCAGCAGCGAGGGAAACTATGGCTACACCTTC.

This clonotype was seen a handful of times. The V call is TRBV29-1, the J call TRBJ2-7; D is perhaps TRBD2 (5 bases). The V gene lost 7 bases and the J gene lost 7 bases, with 20 bases spanning the gap. Germline V CDR1 and CDR2: SQVTM, ANQGSEA. The CDR3 is 13 residues long. The CDR3 reads CSGRGSLNREQYF. The CDR3 DNA reads TGCAGCGGCAGAGGGTCTCTAAACCGGGAGCAGTACTTC.

Many counts were recorded for this clonotype. V usage is TRBV3-1 and J usage is TRBJ1-1, with TRBD1 as a possible D gene (6 bases). The germline V gene has CDR1 LGHDT and CDR2 YNNKEL (reference sequence). This CDR3 has 13 residues. The V gene lost 2 bases and the J gene lost 5 bases, with 9 bases spanning the gap. CDR3: CASSQRGSTEAFF. The DNA for the CDR3 is TGTGCCAGCAGCCAAAGGGGGAGTACTGAAGCTTTCTTT.

As to this clonotype: One end of the junction fails to match germline, which may point to a read error. J is TRBJ2-5 and V is TRBV20-1, with 14 bases that match TRBD2. The germline V gene has CDR1 DFQATT and CDR2 SNEGSKA (reference sequence). This CDR3 comprises 17 residues. CDR3 DNA sequence: TGCAGTGCTAGTCCCGGGACTAGCGGGAGCTTACAAGAGGCCCAGTATTTC. Its translation: CSASPGTSGSLQEAQYF.

This clonotype has ten or more counts. The chain couples TRBV19 to TRBJ2-5, with TRBD2 matching 11 bases. This CDR3 has 15 amino acids. Germline lookup yields CDR1 LNHDA and CDR2 SQIVND (reference sequence). V trimming: 6 bases; J trimming: 1 base; junction bases outside the gene matches: 4. The CDR3 is CASSSSGGFQETQYF. The CDR3 DNA follows: TGTGCCAGTAGCTCTAGCGGGGGGTTCCAAGAGACCCAGTACTTC.

This clonotype has only one observation. A much larger clone differs by one base, so this may be a read error. The CDR3 DNA follows: TGTGCCAGCAGCTTAGGGGGCCTTACTCAAGAGACCCAGTACTTC. It encodes CASSLGGLTQETQYF. The chain links TRBV11-2 to TRBJ2-5; D may be TRBD1 (5 bases). The CDR3 spans 15 residues. Germline V CDR1 and CDR2: SGHAT, FQNNGV. The germline V and J ends were trimmed by 1 base and 2 bases, with 11 bases remaining between them.

Many counts were recorded for this clonotype. No conserved phenylalanine or tryptophan is present at the end of the CDR3, so a read error is the likely explanation. The V gene is TRBV27, the J gene TRBJ2-1; D might be TRBD1 (6 bases). Germline loops: CDR1 MNHEY, CDR2 SMNVEV (reference sequence). The CDR3 extends over 15 amino acids. V was cut by 6 bases and J by 11 bases, with 23 bases left in between. The CDR3 bases are TGTGCCAGCAGCCTGACAGGAGAGGGTGGGGTAAAGCAGTTCTCC. The encoded protein is CASSLTGEGGVKQFS.